This paragraph reports one T cell receptor (beta chain). Its antigen has not been determined. No much larger clone is present one base from it, and per-base qualities are unavailable. This sample is part of a study of T cell repertoires in cytomegalovirus infection (dated by TCRdb to between 2017 and 2020). Regarding the research as a whole: Donor HLA type was relevant to the analysis, as public TCR beta signatures indicated carriage of CMV infection together with the matching HLA type.

The reads were generated on an Illumina HiSeq 1500. The public reads were reanalyzed by TCRdb: fastp trimming at Q25, MiXCR alignment, in-frame beta chains only. Every entry covers one CDR3 protein and lists the most common genes and DNA from its rows. This sample has 250,000 to 300,000 distinct CDR3 sequences in its table, and 12% to 15% of those were observed once. The top ten constitute 7% to 9.5% of the sample. Overall study results and their limits: The ex vivo response was dominated by HLA-C-restricted CMV-specific TCR beta clonotypes, which also provided the single most frequent clonotype in two of eight donors. In both this cohort and an independent cohort of 350 to 400 donors, the cumulative frequency of public TCR beta family members distinguished carriers of CMV infection plus the relevant HLA type.

CDR1 is given as DFQATT and CDR2 as SNEGSKA, both from the germline V gene (reference sequence). The V end loses 7 bases and the J end loses 5 bases, and a stretch of 11 bases separates them. The CDR3 spans 11 residues, from the cysteine through the phenylalanine. Just CDR3 DNA is preserved here, 33 bases in frame from base 1. This sequence uses TRBV20-1 and TRBJ1-1; no D gene can be assigned with confidence. The receptor was isolated from a human donor in good health (CMV status not recorded). Some clones in this sample may be carry-over from other donors' samples. Sequenced sample: PBMCs. In nucleotide form, the sequence is TGCAGTGTTCGGCGGAGGACTGAAGCTTTCTTT. This sequence encodes CSVRRRTEAFF.